The 21 T cell receptor beta chains presented below share a single source sample, sequenced in a study of cytomegalovirus exposure and HLA in healthy donors. PCR amplification relied on 60 Vbeta primers (plus 13 Jbeta primers). Using immunoSEQ multiplex PCR, the repertoire was profiled, and TCRdb retains in-frame clones only, with some absent. The sample has about 67,000 clones, around 91% seen once. Sequencing used PBMCs. These receptors were collected from a woman aged 30 to 39 in good health and CMV-seropositive.

The rearrangement links TRBV7-9 to TRBJ2-2; D gene ambiguous. Trimming cost V 2 bases and J 7 bases, with 8 bases left between them. From germline, CDR1 is SEHNR and CDR2 FQNEAQ (reference sequence). This CDR3 region has 13 residues. This CDR3 is CASSLNPSGELFF. CDR3 nucleotides: TGTGCCAGCAGCTTAAATCCGAGCGGGGAGCTGTTTTTT.

The genes are TRBV4-1 and TRBJ2-7, with a possible D match to TRBD2 (6 bases). V gave up 0 bases and J gave up 5 bases, with 14 bases separating them. CDR3 length: 15 amino acids. The germline CDR1 and CDR2 sequences are MGHRA and YSYEKL. The CDR3 here is CASSQDGGRTNEQYF. The CDR3 nucleotides are TGCGCCAGCAGCCAAGATGGGGGGAGGACTAACGAGCAGTACTTC.

This sequence joins TRBV9 and TRBJ2-3; D ambiguous. Trimming pared 0 bases from V and 3 bases from J, leaving 14 bases between. This CDR3 has 16 residues. Per the germline V gene, CDR1 is SGDLS and CDR2 is YYNGEE. CDR3 protein: CASSVEFGELTDTQYF. DNA for the CDR3: TGTGCCAGCAGCGTAGAGTTTGGAGAACTGACAGATACGCAGTATTTT.

The chain recombines TRBV4-1 with TRBJ2-3, with 14 bases aligning to TRBD2. V shed 5 bases, J shed 4 bases, and the junction held 17 bases outside the gene matches. Germline values: CDR1 MGHRA, CDR2 YSYEKL. The CDR3 loop spans 20 amino acids. In nucleotides, the CDR3 is TGCGCCAGCAGCTTTCAACCCGGGACTAGCGGGAGATTGAGGGCAGATACGCAGTATTTT. This translates into CASSFQPGTSGRLRADTQYF.

V is TRBV6-6 and J is TRBJ2-2; no clear D. The CDR3 runs to 15 residues. The germline gives CDR1 MNHNY, CDR2 SVGAGI (reference sequence). Trimming removed 2 bases from V and 1 base from J, with 8 bases in between. This CDR3 is CASSYESVNTGELFF. For the CDR3, the DNA is TGTGCCAGCAGTTACGAGAGCGTGAACACCGGGGAGCTGTTTTTT.

The chain joins TRBV5-8 to TRBJ1-2, with a tentative D call TRBD1 (5 bases). Trimming took off 4 bases at V and 7 bases at J, with 20 bases between the two ends. Germline CDR1 SGHTS, CDR2 YDEGEE. The CDR3 has 15 amino acids. The CDR3 loop reads CASSPRQLPGGGYTF. In nucleotides, the CDR3 is TGTGCCAGCAGCCCAAGGCAACTCCCCGGGGGTGGCTACACCTTC.

The chain recombines TRBV29-1 with TRBJ2-1; a possible D gene is TRBD2 (6 bases). CDR3 length equals 14 residues. Germline lookup yields CDR1 SQVTM and CDR2 ANQGSEA. V was pared by 7 bases and J by 0 bases, with 13 bases between. The CDR3 spells CSGRDFSSYNEQFF. CDR3 bases: TGCAGCGGTCGGGACTTCAGCTCCTACAATGAGCAGTTCTTC.

This chain uses TRBV5-1 with TRBJ1-4, with TRBD1 matching over 8 bases. There are 14 residues in the CDR3. Per germline, CDR1 SGHRS and CDR2 YFSETQ. Unmatched junction bases numbered 2, after V lost 4 bases and J lost 3 bases. Here the CDR3 reads CASSLTGANEKLFF. CDR3 nucleotides: TGCGCCAGCAGCCTGACAGGGGCTAATGAAAAACTGTTTTTT.

The rearrangement links TRBV5-1 to TRBJ1-2; D is uncertain. Per germline, CDR1 SGHRS and CDR2 YFSETQ. The CDR3 runs 15 residues. V was clipped by 0 bases and J by 4 bases, with 13 bases between them. CDR3 DNA sequence: TGCGCCAGCAGCTTGGCCGGCAGTGGGAGCTATGGCTACACCTTC. Translating gives CASSLAGSGSYGYTF.

This clone was counted between two and nine times. The chain has TRBV7-9 and TRBJ2-1; TRBD2 matches 7 bases. Germline V gene sequence: CDR1 SEHNR, CDR2 FQNEAQ (reference sequence). The CDR3 totals 15 residues. With 5 bases clipped from V and 7 bases from J, the junction kept 11 bases outside the gene matches. The CDR3 spells CASSPSGGGENEQFF. As DNA, the CDR3 is TGTGCCAGCAGCCCCAGTGGCGGGGGTGAGAATGAGCAGTTCTTC. Full variable domain (rest looked up from reference TRBV7-9 and TRBJ2-1): DTGVSQNPRHKITKRGQNVTFRCDPISEHNRLYWYRQTLGQGPEFLTYFQNEAQLEKSRLLSDRFSAERPKGSFSTLEIQRTEQGDSAMYLCASSPSGGGENEQFFGPGTRLTVL.

This clone was detected once. The chain uses TRBV28 and TRBJ2-7, with D unresolved. This CDR3 has 15 residues. V lost 7 bases, J lost 2 bases, and 18 bases lay in between. Germline V CDR1 and CDR2: MDHEN, SYDVKM. The CDR3 nucleotides read TGTGCCAGCAATGGCGGAAAAAGCCAACCCTACGAGCAGTACTTC. Translation: CASNGGKSQPYEQYF.

This rearrangement joins TRBV7-9 to TRBJ2-3, with TRBD2 matching over 7 bases. The length of the CDR3 is 18 residues. Germline V gene sequence: CDR1 SEHNR, CDR2 FQNEAQ (reference sequence). With 5 bases clipped from V and 0 bases from J, the junction kept 14 bases outside the gene matches. CDR3 protein: CASSLKEGGPFSTDTQYF. CDR3 in DNA: TGTGCCAGCAGCCTTAAAGAGGGAGGGCCGTTTAGCACAGATACGCAGTATTTT.

The chain has TRBV30 and TRBJ2-4, with 8 bases matching TRBD1. The V and J ends lost 1 base and 3 bases, in that order; junction bases with no gene match: 17. The CDR3 runs to 19 residues. From germline, CDR1 is GTSNPN and CDR2 SVGIG (reference sequence). The CDR3, as DNA: TGTGCCTGGAGTGAAAATATAGTGCGACAGGGGTTCGGCAAAAACATTCAGTACTTC. Protein sequence: CAWSENIVRQGFGKNIQYF.

This chain connects TRBV28 to TRBJ1-2, with D unclear. This CDR3 region has 16 residues. Germline assignment: CDR1 MDHEN and CDR2 SYDVKM. The ends were cut back, 4 bases at V and 0 bases at J, with 15 bases in the middle. The CDR3 reads CASSSAGDPSNYGYTF. The CDR3 nucleotides are TGTGCCAGCAGTTCCGCCGGGGATCCGTCTAACTATGGCTACACCTTC.

The chain joins TRBV28 to TRBJ1-2, with D hard to call. CDR1 and CDR2 (germline): MDHEN, SYDVKM. The CDR3 runs 12 residues. Trimming left V 8 bases short and J 5 bases short, with 12 bases between. CDR3 in amino acids: CASSGGLYGYTF. CDR3 DNA sequence: TGTGCCAGCTCTGGAGGGTTATATGGCTACACCTTC.

The gene calls are TRBV4-2 and TRBJ1-5, with D possibly matching TRBD1 (6 bases). V was shortened by 4 bases and J by 0 bases, with 13 bases between the two germline ends. This CDR3 has 16 residues. Germline loops: CDR1 LGHNA, CDR2 YNFKEQ. CDR3 sequence: CASSRQQGFSNQPQHF. In DNA, the CDR3 is TGTGCCAGCAGCCGCCAACAGGGATTTAGCAATCAGCCCCAGCATTTT.

The V and J genes are TRBV10-3 and TRBJ2-3, with TRBD1 identical over 7 bases. This CDR3 is built from 16 residues. The V and J ends lost 1 base and 5 bases, in that order; junction bases with no gene match: 9. CDR1 and CDR2 (germline): ENHRY, SYGVKD. The CDR3 sequence: CAISEWVGQEKDTQYF. Here the CDR3 DNA reads TGTGCCATCAGTGAGTGGGTTGGACAGGAGAAAGATACGCAGTATTTT.

The chain is built from TRBV21-1 and TRBJ2-7; TRBD2 is taken as the D call from the table, unchecked against the DNA. TRBV21-1 is flagged as a pseudogene. This CDR3 contains 14 residues. The CDR3: CATKTSGRFYEQYF. CDR3 DNA sequence: TGTGCCACCAAGACTAGCGGGAGATTCTACGAGCAGTACTTC.

The chain joins TRBV6-6 to TRBJ2-7, with TRBD1 matching over 9 bases. CDR3 size: 13 residues. Losses at the gene ends were 7 bases for V and 5 bases for J; bases not matched to a gene: 6. Germline CDR1 and CDR2: MNHNY and SVGAGI (reference sequence). The DNA for the CDR3 is TGTGCCAGCAACGACAGGGGGTCCCACGAGCAGTACTTC. It encodes CASNDRGSHEQYF.

The chain carries TRBV11-2 and TRBJ2-1; D unresolved. Germline V gene sequence: CDR1 SGHAT, CDR2 FQNNGV. There are 16 residues in the CDR3. V lost 2 bases, J lost 0 bases, and 11 bases lay in between. The CDR3 is CASSLLGKSSYNEQFF. The CDR3 region has the DNA TGTGCCAGCAGCTTACTAGGAAAGAGCTCCTACAATGAGCAGTTCTTC.

The chain couples TRBV5-1 to TRBJ1-1, with 8 positions matching TRBD1. J gave up 2 bases and V 4 bases, and 7 bases lay outside the gene matches. This CDR3 is 15 amino acids long. Germline CDR1 is SGHRS and CDR2 is YFSETQ. CDR3 nucleotide sequence: TGCGCCAGCAGCCTCCGACAGGGGCTAAACACTGAAGCTTTCTTT. It is translated as CASSLRQGLNTEAFF.